The rows below give T cell receptor beta chains drawn from one sample of a study of T cell responses to AZD1222 COVID-19 vaccine. Using immunoSEQ multiplex PCR, the repertoire was profiled, and TCRdb retains in-frame clones only, with some absent. The table has tens of thousands of clones, around nine tenths seen once. Sequenced material: peripheral blood, taken 28 days after the second AZD1222 dose. The receptor source for this set is an adult who received the AZD1222 COVID-19 vaccine. The conserved cysteine and the conserved F or W are not part of the CDR3 here. Some rows have no size entry. The others give once, few or many, or a class for an expanded clone.

TRBV6-1,TRBJ1-6,NA,ASSELGTAYNSPLH
TRBV6-1,TRBJ1-1,once,ASSEWLRGLGTEAF
TRBV11-2,TRBJ2-3,NA,ASSPRGGGQADTQY
TRBV3-1/TRBV3-2,TRBJ2-5,NA,ASSPPYKGETQY
TRBV14,TRBJ2-2,NA,ASSQGGYPNTGELF
TRBV6-5,TRBJ2-3,NA,ASSYNPASTDTQY
TRBV4-1,TRBJ2-7,once,ASSQVGTYEQY
TRBV5-1,TRBJ1-6,NA,ASSFPRHGQGRTSPLH
TRBV3-1/TRBV3-2,TRBJ2-7,NA,ASSQGGPEQY
TRBV9,TRBJ1-1,NA,ASRGGGPNTEAF
TRBV7-9,TRBJ2-3,NA,ASSLAQDPRWGRTDTQY
TRBV11-2,TRBJ2-1,NA,ASSSTSGGADEQF
TRBV24-1,TRBJ1-1,NA,ATSDWDSPEAF
TRBV7-9,TRBJ1-2,NA,ASSSSGTGNYGYT
TRBV19,TRBJ2-7,NA,ATREDRASYEQY
TRBV29-1,TRBJ1-1,NA,SVIGNTEAF
TRBV3-1/TRBV3-2,TRBJ1-3,NA,ASSRLGGGSSGNTIY
TRBV9,TRBJ2-2,NA,ASSDVRYTGELF
TRBV27,TRBJ1-5,NA,ASSLTARNQPQH
TRBV29-1,TRBJ1-2,NA,SVDEGGSRDLRYGYT
TRBV7-9,TRBJ2-1,few,ASSHPLAGVHNEQF
TRBV7-2,TRBJ1-2,NA,ASSLTWDRSTGYT
TRBV11-3,TRBJ1-2,NA,ASSLNDYGYT
TRBV7-2,TRBJ2-7,NA,ASSLGGAHDEQY